The clone carrying this T cell receptor (beta chain) occurred a few times. Its antigen remains unidentified. This sample was included in a study of T-cell memory formation after mild COVID-19. Germline trimming cut 2 bases from V and 8 bases from J; bases unmatched to any gene: 9. The length of the CDR3 is 15 residues. Per the germline V gene, CDR1 is SNHLY and CDR2 is FYNNEI. TCRdb reprocessed the 5' RACE reads with MiXCR, giving one entry per CDR3 protein. The data contain approximately 390,000 distinct CDR3 sequences, approximately 16% of them singletons. Study-wide findings and caveats: Pre-infection memory showed some responding clones, and this suggested that cross-reactive memory joined. Mostly located in CM and EM were contracting CD4+ clones, with contracting CD8+ clones located in EMRA. Confirmation was lacking for SARS-CoV-2 specificity of second-wave clones that peaked on day 37.

The gene calls are TRBV2 and TRBJ2-1; TRBD2 aligns across 7 bases. The source of this sequence is a man aged 18-30 years who had mild COVID-19 (a few samples of this study predate the infection). Cell type and time point are not known. The source material was PBMCs or a T cell subset sorted from them (not recorded which). The DNA for the CDR3 is TGTGCCAGCAGTGAATATAGGCTAGCGGACGATGAGCAGTTCTTC. It encodes CASSEYRLADDEQFF.